These 25 T cell receptor beta chains were all obtained from the same sample, sequenced in a study of CD8+ T cells in alopecia areata. Documented treatment: oral pan-JAK inhibitor, 5-10 mg twice daily. cDNA reverse transcribed from extracted RNA served as the sequencing template. Assay: immunoSEQ multiplex PCR; the TCRdb copy retains only in-frame clones and omits some. The sample shows 190,000 or so clones, around 58% of them seen only once. The source material was CD8+ T cells sorted from blood, sampled at week 24, from a patient treated with tofacitinib. The receptors shown here come from a human donor with alopecia areata.

The chain uses TRBV6-5 and TRBJ1-2; 8 nucleotides line up with TRBD1. The junction had 11 bases not matched to a gene; V was cut back by 6 bases and J by 8 bases. CDR1 MNHEY and CDR2 SVGAGI come from the germline V gene. There are 14 residues in the CDR3. The CDR3 is CASSPYRGMKGYTF. The CDR3, as DNA: TGTGCCAGCAGCCCTTACAGGGGGATGAAAGGCTACACCTTC.

This clone was seen more than once but under ten times. The chain joins TRBV13 to TRBJ2-3; D might be TRBD1 or TRBD2, each matching 5 bases. The V end lost 5 bases, the J end lost 4 bases, and 22 bases lay between the germline ends. Germline V CDR1 and CDR2: PRHDT, FYEKMQ (reference sequence). The CDR3 is 17 residues long. In DNA form, the CDR3 reads TGTGCCAGCAGCCGGGGCCCCCTAACGGGTAGGGCAGATACGCAGTATTTT. This sequence encodes CASSRGPLTGRADTQYF.

The chain has TRBV6-5 and TRBJ1-6, with D hard to call. Per the germline V gene, CDR1 is MNHEY and CDR2 is SVGAGI. This CDR3 region has 13 residues. V dropped 6 bases and J dropped 7 bases, with 10 bases sitting between them. The CDR3 loop reads CASSHGGNSPLHF. The CDR3 coding sequence is TGTGCCAGCAGCCACGGCGGGAATTCACCCCTCCACTTT.

This clone occurred once. V is TRBV19 and J is TRBJ1-6; D is ambiguous. The CDR3 length is 15 residues. The V end lost 7 bases, the J end lost 0 bases, and 10 bases lay between the germline ends. In germline, CDR1 is LNHDA, CDR2 SQIVND (reference sequence). The CDR3 DNA is TGTGCCAGTACAGATACCAGCTCCTATAATTCACCCCTCCACTTT. This codes for CASTDTSSYNSPLHF.

This sequence joins TRBV15 and TRBJ2-1, with D unresolved. The CDR3 extends over 16 amino acids. Germline loops: CDR1 LNHNV, CDR2 YYDKDF (reference sequence). The V gene lost 0 bases and the J gene lost 1 base, with 10 bases spanning the gap. The CDR3 protein is CATSRDFSWSYNEQFF. As DNA, the CDR3 is TGTGCCACCAGCAGAGATTTTAGCTGGTCCTACAATGAGCAGTTCTTC.

This sequence joins TRBV15 and TRBJ1-1; a possible D gene is TRBD1 (5 bases). The CDR3 covers 15 residues. V lost 1 base to trimming and J lost 5 bases, with 14 bases between them. CDR1 is LNHNV, CDR2 YYDKDF, per germline (reference sequence). CDR3 loop: CATSRVGSGGTEAFF. CDR3 DNA: TGTGCCACCAGCAGAGTAGGGTCCGGGGGTACTGAAGCTTTCTTT.

This chain connects TRBV9 to TRBJ1-1; tentatively, D is TRBD1 (6 bases). Trimming pared 3 bases from V and 8 bases from J, leaving 8 bases between. The length of the CDR3 is 11 residues. Germline values: CDR1 SGDLS, CDR2 YYNGEE. CDR3 amino acids: CASSDDREAFF. CDR3 nucleotides: TGTGCCAGCAGCGATGACAGGGAAGCTTTCTTT.

The chain has TRBV5-6 and TRBJ2-1, with D possibly matching TRBD2 (5 bases). The length of the CDR3 is 13 residues. Germline assignment: CDR1 SGHDT and CDR2 YYEEEE. The V end lost 4 bases, the J end lost 9 bases, and 14 bases lay between the germline ends. The CDR3 is CASSLYVGAEQFF. The CDR3 coding sequence is TGTGCCAGCAGCCTCTATGTGGGAGCTGAGCAGTTCTTC.

J is TRBJ1-5 and V is TRBV7-9; D possibly corresponds to TRBD1 (5 bases). The CDR3 totals 15 residues. Germline CDR1 reads SEHNR; CDR2 reads FQNEAQ (reference sequence). V lost 5 bases to trimming and J lost 6 bases, with 17 bases between them. CDR3 in amino acids: CASSPREGPVQPQHF. The DNA of the CDR3 is TGTGCCAGCAGCCCAAGGGAGGGACCGGTTCAGCCCCAGCATTTT.

The chain joins TRBV30 to TRBJ1-2; D gene uncertain. The CDR3 is 11 residues long. Trimming shortened V by 2 bases and J by 5 bases, and 6 bases separated the two germline ends. CDR1 GTSNPN and CDR2 SVGIG come from the germline V gene (reference sequence). The chain's CDR3 is CAWSSRYGYTF. The CDR3 DNA reads as TGTGCCTGGAGTTCGCGATATGGCTACACCTTC.

About this clone: Germline is not matched at one junction end, which may reflect a read error. The chain carries TRBV4-1 and TRBJ1-2, with a possible D match to TRBD1 (5 bases). CDR1 is MGHRA, CDR2 YSYEKL, per germline. CDR3 length: 12 amino acids. As DNA, the CDR3 is TGCGCCAGCAGCCAAGGCCAGGATCAGGGTTACTTC. Its translation is CASSQGQDQGYF.

This clone has just one count. J is TRBJ2-7 and V is TRBV2; D call uncertain. The germline CDR1 and CDR2 sequences are SNHLY and FYNNEI. V lost 2 bases, J lost 4 bases, and 12 bases lay in between. This CDR3 has 14 residues. The chain's CDR3 is CASSEKRDGYEQYF. The CDR3 DNA reads as TGTGCCAGCAGTGAAAAGAGAGACGGGTACGAGCAGTACTTC. The full variable domain, rest sourced from reference TRBV2 and TRBJ2-7, is EPEVTQTPSHQVTQMGQEVILRCVPISNHLYFYWYRQILGQKVEFLVSFYNNEISEKSEIFDDQFSVERPDGSNFTLKIRSTKLEDSAMYFCASSEKRDGYEQYFGPGTRLTVT.

The table lists this clone with a few counts. The chain couples TRBV18 to TRBJ2-2; the D gene is possibly TRBD2 (6 bases). The V and J ends lost 2 bases and 1 base respectively, with 8 bases between them. Germline V gene lookup returns CDR1 KGHSH and CDR2 LQKENI. CDR3 length equals 15 residues. The CDR3: CASSPIAVNTGELFF. The CDR3 nucleotides are TGTGCCAGCTCACCAATAGCGGTGAACACCGGGGAGCTGTTTTTT.

This chain joins TRBV25-1 and TRBJ1-1; perhaps TRBD1 as D (6 bases). The germline CDR1 and CDR2 sequences are MGHDK and SYGVNS. V was trimmed by 10 bases and J by 1 base, leaving 16 bases between them. The CDR3 is 14 amino acids. The CDR3 coding sequence is TGTGCCACCCAAATGTGGGGGGCGAACACTGAAGCTTTCTTT. Translated, it gives CATQMWGANTEAFF.

The chain couples TRBV13 to TRBJ2-5, with 13 bases fitting TRBD2. Germline V lookup: CDR1 PRHDT, CDR2 FYEKMQ (reference sequence). The CDR3 runs to 16 residues. V lost 4 bases to trimming and J lost 2 bases; unmatched junction nucleotides: 4. The CDR3 here is CASSSGLAGVQETQYF. CDR3 sequence (DNA): TGTGCCAGCAGCTCCGGACTAGCGGGGGTTCAAGAGACCCAGTACTTC.

This clone was picked up a small number of times. This chain links TRBV5-1 with TRBJ1-1, with D perhaps matching TRBD1 (5 bases). The V end was cut by 4 bases, the J end by 5 bases, with 12 bases between. From germline, CDR1 is SGHRS and CDR2 YFSETQ. The CDR3 has 13 amino acids. Here the CDR3 DNA reads TGCGCCAGCAGCCAGAGGGGAGCGACTGAAGCTTTCTTT. Amino acid sequence: CASSQRGATEAFF. The entire variable domain, with the rest obtained from reference TRBV5-1 and TRBJ1-1, is as follows: KAGVTQTPRYLIKTRGQQVTLSCSPISGHRSVSWYQQTPGQGLQFLFEYFSETQRNKGNFPGRFSGRQFSNSRSEMNVSTLELGDSALYLCASSQRGATEAFFGQGTRLTVV.

This clone came up a few times. This rearrangement joins TRBV10-3 to TRBJ1-1, with 11 bases lining up with TRBD1. The CDR3 loop spans 14 amino acids. CDR1 is ENHRY, CDR2 SYGVKD, per germline. V lost 6 bases and J lost 5; bases outside the gene matches: 5. The CDR3 sequence is CAIRRGTGGTEAFF. The CDR3 DNA reads TGTGCCATCAGGAGGGGGACAGGGGGGACTGAAGCTTTCTTT.

The J gene is TRBJ1-1, the V gene TRBV7-2, with D uncertain. Trimming took 5 bases from V and 7 from J, leaving 17 bases between them. This CDR3 has 14 residues. CDR1 and CDR2 from the germline V gene are SGHTA and FQGNSA. CDR3 protein: CASSQDQPRGEAFF. Written as DNA, the CDR3 is TGTGCCAGCAGCCAGGACCAACCTCGCGGTGAAGCTTTCTTT.

The chain uses TRBV15 and TRBJ1-5, with a weak D call TRBD1 (6 bases). CDR1 and CDR2 (germline): LNHNV, YYDKDF (reference sequence). The CDR3 is 16 amino acids. The V end lost 0 bases, the J end lost 4 bases, and 13 bases lay between the germline ends. In nucleotides, the CDR3 is TGTGCCACCAGCAGAGATCGAGGGGGGGTAAATCAGCCCCAGCATTTT. This sequence encodes CATSRDRGGVNQPQHF. Complete variable domain (other parts from reference TRBV15 and TRBJ1-5): DAMVIQNPRYQVTQFGKPVTLSCSQTLNHNVMYWYQQKSSQAPKLLFHYYDKDFNNEADTPDNFQSRRPNTSFCFLDIRSPGLGDTAMYLCATSRDRGGVNQPQHFGDGTRLSIL.

This rearrangement joins TRBV11-3 to TRBJ1-5; possible D gene TRBD1, 6 bases. Deletions cut 4 bases from V and 4 bases from J, with 11 bases between. The CDR3 sequence is 14 residues long. Germline CDR1 is SGHNT and CDR2 is YENEEA. CDR3 amino acids: CASSSLQGNQPQHF. CDR3 DNA: TGTGCCAGCAGCTCTCTCCAGGGGAATCAGCCCCAGCATTTT.

This clone was seen a few times. This CDR3 fails to terminate in the conserved phenylalanine or tryptophan, so it likely reflects a read error. It is unclear where the CDR3 begins or ends on the DNA, so no DNA is shown, and the CDR3 is as TCRdb lists it. CDR3 residues: CAWSVGTGYGV. The V call is TRBV30, the J call TRBJ1-4; the tabulated D call, TRBD1, remains unverified against the DNA. CDR1 is GTSNPN and CDR2 is SVGIG in the germline V gene (reference sequence). The CDR3 region is 11 residues in length, termini included.

This sequence joins TRBV7-9 and TRBJ1-5, with unresolved D. Trimming removed 3 bases from V and 3 bases from J, with 3 bases in between. The germline V gene encodes CDR1 SEHNR and CDR2 FQNEAQ (reference sequence). The CDR3 consists of 12 residues. The CDR3 DNA follows: TGTGCCAGCAGCTTCGACAATCAGCCCCAGCATTTT. It yields the protein CASSFDNQPQHF.

For the CDR3, the DNA is TGTGCCAGCAGCTTAGAATCAGGGTATGAAAAACTGTTTTTT. Protein sequence: CASSLESGYEKLFF. This chain links TRBV7-8 with TRBJ1-4; the D gene is possibly TRBD1 (5 bases). Trimming shortened V by 1 base and J by 6 bases, and 9 bases separated the two germline ends. Germline lookup yields CDR1 SGHVS and CDR2 FQNEAQ. CDR3 length: 14 amino acids.

The chain joins TRBV19 to TRBJ1-2; D remains ambiguous. This CDR3 contains 11 residues. Germline assignment: CDR1 LNHDA and CDR2 SQIVND (reference sequence). Trimming left V 10 bases short and J 7 bases short, with 13 bases between. As DNA, the CDR3 is TGTGCCACCTACGGAGCGGGTGGCTACACCTTC. Translation: CATYGAGGYTF. The variable domain in full, with the rest retrieved from reference TRBV19 and TRBJ1-2, is DGGITQSPKYLFRKEGQNVTLSCEQNLNHDAMYWYRQDPGQGLRLIYYSQIVNDFQKGDIAEGYSVSREKKESFPLTVTSAQKNPTAFYLCATYGAGGYTFGSGTRLTVV.

The chain combines TRBV27 with TRBJ2-1; TRBD2 aligns across 9 bases. The ends lost 2 bases at V and 4 bases at J; junction bases unmatched: 9. This CDR3 has 17 residues. The germline gives CDR1 MNHEY, CDR2 SMNVEV (reference sequence). CDR3 sequence (DNA): TGTGCCAGCAGTTTACCCGGGGCGGGGGGGCCGTACAATGAGCAGTTCTTC. This codes for CASSLPGAGGPYNEQFF.